This T cell receptor beta chain emerged from a study of T-cell reconstitution after alpha-beta-depleted transplantation in children (TCRdb year 2016). Regarding the study in general: Using TCR repertoire profiling, the study quantitatively followed how T-cell immune reconstitution unfolded in children after TCRalphabeta/CD19-depleted allogeneic hematopoietic cell transplantation.

Libraries were prepared through PCR. Sequencing was performed on an Illumina HiSeq 2500. To normalize quantification of the TCRbeta repertoire, the TCR libraries were built with molecular barcoding that relied on unique molecular identifiers. TCRdb trimmed the raw reads at Q25, called clones with MiXCR and kept productive beta chains. Every distinct CDR3 protein forms one entry, paired with its most common genes and DNA. Here the sample has approximately 800,000 distinct CDR3 sequences; roughly 15% occur a single time. Roughly 5% of the sample is taken by the ten largest. With regard to this clonotype: Its antigen is unknown. There are no base qualities to consult, and no much larger clone falls within one base.

What this sample's treatment or condition label stands for: allogeneic hematopoietic cell transplantation with graft depleted of TCRalphabeta T cells and CD19 B cells. The transplant recipients were children given TCRalphabeta/CD19-depleted allogeneic hematopoietic cell grafts. Paper-wide results and their limitations: The apparently early alphabetaT-cell count recovery about two months after transplant was reportedly dependent on only several hundred rapidly expanded clones derived from non-depleted graft cells. The high TCRbeta diversity at day 60 in some patients was ascribed to recipient T cells and intrathymic progenitors that had survived conditioning. Hyperexpanded clone frequencies declined over subsequent months; after one year, T-cell counts and TCRbeta diversity were mostly attributed to newly produced T cells.

V is cut back by 6 bases and J by 3 bases, with 13 bases in the junction unmatched. Including the terminal cysteine and phenylalanine, the CDR3 comprises 16 residues. The CDR3 DNA has 48 bases and is translated from base 1. The germline V gene gives CDR1 as SGHRS and CDR2 as YFSETQ. The chain is encoded by TRBV5-1 joined to TRBJ2-5, and 8 junction bases match TRBD1. Specimen: PBMCs, mostly from graft donor cells, collected 360 days after TCRalphabeta/CD19-depleted stem cell transplant. This receptor was identified in a male patient under 18 who had a stem cell transplant for acute lymphoblastic leukemia, so the T cells may come from the graft donor. The CDR3 sequence is CASTSTGVKYKETQYF. The nucleotide sequence is TGCGCCAGCACATCGACAGGGGTGAAATACAAAGAGACCCAGTACTTC. The variable domain in full, with residues beyond the CDR3 obtained from the reference TRBV5-1 and TRBJ2-5 genes, is KAGVTQTPRYLIKTRGQQVTLSCSPISGHRSVSWYQQTPGQGLQFLFEYFSETQRNKGNFPGRFSGRQFSNSRSEMNVSTLELGDSALYLCASTSTGVKYKETQYFGPGTRLLVL.